This T cell receptor beta chain comes out of a study of cytomegalovirus exposure and HLA in healthy donors. Findings and caveats of the study: Most TCRs appeared rarely, but some public TCRs recurred in many donors. Presence/absence analyses treated sequencing depth as roughly uniform across donors. A later analysis linked a missense variant in DCLRE1C to the trimming of TCR beta V and J genes.

The PCR was carried out with 60 Vbeta primers and 13 Jbeta primers. The assay was immunoSEQ multiplex PCR, and TCRdb's table has in-frame clones only and misses some. The sample has 150,000 to 200,000 clones, 80% to 90% seen once. Details on this clone: Its antigen is unknown. Other nucleotide sequences in the sample specify the same CDR3.

V was shortened by 3 bases and J by 2 bases, with 11 bases between the two germline ends. The CDR3 has 15 residues. CDR1 and CDR2 (germline): SNHLY, FYNNEI. This clonotype originated in a man between 18 and 35 years old in good health and CMV-seropositive. V is TRBV2 and J is TRBJ2-1, with D possibly matching TRBD2 (5 bases). The sample was PBMCs. The CDR3 sequence is CASSERAATYNEQFF. For the CDR3, the DNA is TGTGCCAGCAGTGAGCGGGCAGCCACCTACAATGAGCAGTTCTTC.